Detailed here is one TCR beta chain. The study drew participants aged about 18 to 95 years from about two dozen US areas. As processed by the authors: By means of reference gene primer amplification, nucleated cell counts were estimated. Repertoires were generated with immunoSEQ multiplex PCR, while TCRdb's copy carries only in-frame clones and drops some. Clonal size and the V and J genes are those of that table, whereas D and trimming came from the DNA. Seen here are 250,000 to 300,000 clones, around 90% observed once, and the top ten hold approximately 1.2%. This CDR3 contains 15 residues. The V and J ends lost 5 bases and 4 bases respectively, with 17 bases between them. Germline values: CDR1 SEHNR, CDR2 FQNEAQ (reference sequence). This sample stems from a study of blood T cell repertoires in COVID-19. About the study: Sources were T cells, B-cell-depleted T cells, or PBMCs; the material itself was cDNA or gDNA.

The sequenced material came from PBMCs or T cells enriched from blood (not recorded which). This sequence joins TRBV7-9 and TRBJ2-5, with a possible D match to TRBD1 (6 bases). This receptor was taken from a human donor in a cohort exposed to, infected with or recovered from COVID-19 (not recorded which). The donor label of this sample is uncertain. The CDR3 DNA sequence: TGTGCCAGCAGCCCCGGGGACAATCTAGGAGAGACCCAGTACTTC. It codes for CASSPGDNLGETQYF.